This TCR beta chain was obtained from a study of CD8+CD57+ T cells in acquired aplastic anemia. Genomic DNA, serving as template, underwent TCR beta VDJ and CDR3 profiling. In TCRdb, the reads were re-called with MiXCR into one record per CDR3 protein. The sample holds hundreds of thousands of distinct CDR3 sequences, about a third seen once. Only patients with CD8+CD57+ cell expansion on flow cytometry were chosen for sequencing. This TCR was sampled from a human donor with aplastic anemia. The specimen was sorted CD4+, CD8+, or CD8+CD57+ T cells (not recorded which) from PBMCs.

The CDR3 DNA follows: TGTGCCAGCAGTCCCCGGACGGATACTGTTGAGCAGTTCTTC. Translation gives CASSPRTDTVEQFF. The chain joins TRBV11-1 to TRBJ2-1; D gene ambiguous. The CDR3 is made up of 14 amino acids. Trimming took 6 bases from V and 9 from J, leaving 18 bases between them. The V gene's germline CDR1 is SGHAT and CDR2 FQDESV (reference sequence).